This TCR beta chain was sequenced during a study of identical twins. Notes on the study in general: For zero-insertion analyses, partial confounding could come from invariant MAIT and iNKT cells.

CDR1 is SQVTM and CDR2 is ANQGSEA in the germline V gene. This CDR3 is built from 13 residues. V gave up 2 bases and J gave up 7 bases, with 12 bases separating them. MiXCR was run by TCRdb on the 5' RACE reads, yielding one entry per CDR3 protein. Of about 520,000 distinct CDR3 sequences listed, roughly a fifth were seen once; the top ten hold about 0.93%. In its sample, this clonotype was seen a few times. Its antigen remains unknown. These data also featured in a second study, about T cells expressing NK-cell markers. That source reports: Several experiments confined sorting to alpha-beta TCR T cells with an anti-gamma-delta TCR antibody.

Sequences were obtained from CD4+ T cells sorted from blood. This TCR came from a young woman in good health. The chain uses TRBV29-1 and TRBJ2-1, with a weak D call TRBD2 (6 bases). In nucleotides, the CDR3 is TGCAGCGTTGAACGGGAGTGGCGGAATGAGCAGTTCTTC. Its translation: CSVEREWRNEQFF.